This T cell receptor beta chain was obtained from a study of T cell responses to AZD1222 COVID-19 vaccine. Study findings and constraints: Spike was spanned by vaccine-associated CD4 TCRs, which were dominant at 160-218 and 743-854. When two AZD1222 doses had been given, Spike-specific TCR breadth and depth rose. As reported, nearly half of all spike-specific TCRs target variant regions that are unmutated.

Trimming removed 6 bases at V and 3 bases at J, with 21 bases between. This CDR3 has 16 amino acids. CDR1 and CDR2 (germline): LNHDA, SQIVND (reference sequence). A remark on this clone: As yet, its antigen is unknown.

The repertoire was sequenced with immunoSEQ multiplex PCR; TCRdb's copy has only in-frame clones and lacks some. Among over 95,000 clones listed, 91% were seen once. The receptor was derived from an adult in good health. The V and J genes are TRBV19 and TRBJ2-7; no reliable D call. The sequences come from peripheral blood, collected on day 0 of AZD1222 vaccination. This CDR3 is CASSPSRWTDHYEQYF. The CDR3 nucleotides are TGTGCCAGTAGCCCGTCACGTTGGACCGATCACTACGAGCAGTACTTC.